Listed below are T cell receptor beta chains from one sample, sequenced in a study of spatial heterogeneity in lung cancer. TCRdb independently ran MiXCR on the 5' RACE reads; one entry per CDR3 protein. The table records about 100,000 distinct CDR3 sequences, around 19% of them present only once. The source was PBMCs, collected at follow-up. Source of these receptors: a male donor with early-stage non-small cell lung cancer. Both conserved end residues are part of each CDR3. Each record gives: D gene, clone size, V gene, J gene, CDR3 length, CDR3 DNA, CDR3 protein. A D gene is named only where the DNA matches it firmly. Expanded clones are given a class, and other clones once, few, many or no size at all.

d_call: .
clone_size: few
v_call: TRBV7-9
j_call: TRBJ1-1
cdr3_length: 14
cdr3_nt: TGTGCCAGCAGCTTAGTACAGGGATCCACTGAAGCTTTCTTT
cdr3_aa: CASSLVQGSTEAFF

d_call: .
clone_size: once
v_call: TRBV27
j_call: TRBJ1-1
cdr3_length: 14
cdr3_nt: TGTGCCAGCACCCCTAGACACAGGGACACTGAAGCTTTCTTT
cdr3_aa: CASTPRHRDTEAFF

d_call: .
clone_size: few
v_call: TRBV5-4
j_call: TRBJ1-1
cdr3_length: 15
cdr3_nt: TGTGCCAGCAGCTTGGGGGCAGGGGTGAACACTGAAGCTTTCTTT
cdr3_aa: CASSLGAGVNTEAFF

d_call: .
clone_size: few
v_call: TRBV5-1
j_call: TRBJ2-7
cdr3_length: 12
cdr3_nt: TGCGCCAGCAGCACGGACACCTACGAGCAGTACTTC
cdr3_aa: CASSTDTYEQYF

d_call: TRBD1
clone_size: few
v_call: TRBV4-3
j_call: TRBJ1-1
cdr3_length: 13
cdr3_nt: TGCGCCAGCAGCAGACAGGGAGACACTGAAGCTTTCTTT
cdr3_aa: CASSRQGDTEAFF

d_call: TRBD1
clone_size: .
v_call: TRBV12-3/TRBV12-4
j_call: TRBJ1-1
cdr3_length: 15
cdr3_nt: TGTGCCAGCAGTTCACGGACAGGGGGGGGCGCTGAAGCTTTCTTT
cdr3_aa: CASSSRTGGGAEAFF

d_call: .
clone_size: .
v_call: TRBV7-9
j_call: TRBJ2-7
cdr3_length: 14
cdr3_nt: TGTGCCAGCAGCCCAGGGACCAGCACCTACGAGCAGTACTTC
cdr3_aa: CASSPGTSTYEQYF

d_call: .
clone_size: .
v_call: TRBV27
j_call: TRBJ1-1
cdr3_length: 14
cdr3_nt: TGTGCCAGCAGTTTAAAGGACAGATACACTGAAGCTTTCTTT
cdr3_aa: CASSLKDRYTEAFF

d_call: .
clone_size: .
v_call: TRBV14
j_call: TRBJ1-2
cdr3_length: 13
cdr3_nt: TGTGCCAGCAGCCAAGGGGCAGCATATGGCTACACCTTC
cdr3_aa: CASSQGAAYGYTF

d_call: .
clone_size: .
v_call: TRBV30
j_call: TRBJ1-3
cdr3_length: 15
cdr3_nt: TGTGCCTGGAGTGTACGGGGAGGGTCCGGAAACACCATATATTTT
cdr3_aa: CAWSVRGGSGNTIYF

d_call: .
clone_size: .
v_call: TRBV18
j_call: TRBJ1-1
cdr3_length: 16
cdr3_nt: TGTGCCAGCTCACCTAACCAAATAGGAGAGAACACTGAAGCTTTCTTT
cdr3_aa: CASSPNQIGENTEAFF

d_call: .
clone_size: .
v_call: TRBV19
j_call: TRBJ2-3
cdr3_length: 14
cdr3_nt: TGTGCCAGTAGGGAGTGGCGGGACACAGATACGCAGTATTTT
cdr3_aa: CASREWRDTDTQYF

d_call: .
clone_size: .
v_call: TRBV6-5
j_call: TRBJ1-4
cdr3_length: 15
cdr3_nt: TGTGCCAGCAGTAGACGAAATGGTCAGAATGAAAAACTGTTTTTT
cdr3_aa: CASSRRNGQNEKLFF

d_call: .
clone_size: .
v_call: TRBV7-9
j_call: TRBJ1-1
cdr3_length: 12
cdr3_nt: TGTGCCAGCACTAGGTCAGATACTGAAGCTTTCTTT
cdr3_aa: CASTRSDTEAFF

d_call: .
clone_size: .
v_call: TRBV29-1
j_call: TRBJ1-5
cdr3_length: 12
cdr3_nt: TGCAGCGTTGCAGAGGGGGATCAGCCCCAGCATTTT
cdr3_aa: CSVAEGDQPQHF

d_call: .
clone_size: few
v_call: TRBV20-1
j_call: TRBJ2-7
cdr3_length: 14
cdr3_nt: TGCAGTGCTAGAGCTTCAACGGGTTTCTACGAGCAGTACTTC
cdr3_aa: CSARASTGFYEQYF

d_call: .
clone_size: .
v_call: TRBV20-1
j_call: TRBJ1-1
cdr3_length: 15
cdr3_nt: TGCAGTGCTAGCGACGCAACGAGACCTAACACTGAAGCTTTCTTT
cdr3_aa: CSASDATRPNTEAFF

d_call: TRBD1
clone_size: .
v_call: TRBV6-2/TRBV6-3
j_call: TRBJ1-5
cdr3_length: 15
cdr3_nt: TGTGCCAGCAGTTACCGACAGGGGAACAATCAGCCCCAGCATTTT
cdr3_aa: CASSYRQGNNQPQHF

d_call: .
clone_size: .
v_call: TRBV12-3/TRBV12-4
j_call: TRBJ2-7
cdr3_length: 13
cdr3_nt: TGTGCCAGCAGCTTCGGACGGGCCTACGAGCAGTACTTC
cdr3_aa: CASSFGRAYEQYF

d_call: .
clone_size: .
v_call: TRBV7-2
j_call: TRBJ1-2
cdr3_length: 14
cdr3_nt: TGTGCCAGCAGCTTAAGGGGACCCTCCTATGGCTACACCTTC
cdr3_aa: CASSLRGPSYGYTF

d_call: .
clone_size: .
v_call: TRBV12-3/TRBV12-4
j_call: TRBJ2-3
cdr3_length: 13
cdr3_nt: TGTGCCAGCGAGTTTGGGGGGAGAGATACGCAGTATTTT
cdr3_aa: CASEFGGRDTQYF

d_call: TRBD2
clone_size: many
v_call: TRBV11-2
j_call: TRBJ2-1
cdr3_length: 16
cdr3_nt: TGTGCCAGCAGAGAACTAGCGGGAGAACGCCACAATGAGCAGTTCTTC
cdr3_aa: CASRELAGERHNEQFF

d_call: .
clone_size: .
v_call: TRBV4-1
j_call: TRBJ2-5
cdr3_length: 15
cdr3_nt: TGCGCCAGCAGCCAAGTGCCGGGGACTGCCGAGACCCAGTACTTC
cdr3_aa: CASSQVPGTAETQYF

d_call: TRBD1
clone_size: few
v_call: TRBV27
j_call: TRBJ2-7
cdr3_length: 15
cdr3_nt: TGTGCCAGCAGCTCCGGGACAGCACAAACCTACGAGCAGTACTTC
cdr3_aa: CASSSGTAQTYEQYF

d_call: TRBD1
clone_size: .
v_call: TRBV3-1
j_call: TRBJ2-2
cdr3_length: 15
cdr3_nt: TGTGCCAGCAGCCAAACAGGGGGCTATACCGGGGAGCTGTTTTTT
cdr3_aa: CASSQTGGYTGELFF

d_call: .
clone_size: once
v_call: TRBV5-1
j_call: TRBJ2-3
cdr3_length: 13
cdr3_nt: TGCGCCAGCAGCTTGGTAGCCACAGATACGCAGTATTTT
cdr3_aa: CASSLVATDTQYF

d_call: TRBD2
clone_size: .
v_call: TRBV2
j_call: TRBJ2-5
cdr3_length: 16
cdr3_nt: TGTGCCAGCAGTGATACTAGCGGGAGCTGGGGAGAGACCCAGTACTTC
cdr3_aa: CASSDTSGSWGETQYF

d_call: .
clone_size: .
v_call: TRBV20-1
j_call: TRBJ2-3
cdr3_length: 13
cdr3_nt: TGCAGTGCTAGATCTTTGATCACAGATACGCAGTATTTT
cdr3_aa: CSARSLITDTQYF

d_call: TRBD1
clone_size: few
v_call: TRBV9
j_call: TRBJ2-1
cdr3_length: 18
cdr3_nt: TGTGCCAGCAGCGCGTCGGGGACAGGGTTTTTTCTTGGGAATGAGCAGTTCTTC
cdr3_aa: CASSASGTGFFLGNEQFF

d_call: .
clone_size: many
v_call: TRBV4-1
j_call: TRBJ2-6
cdr3_length: 16
cdr3_nt: TGCGCCAGCAGCCAAGCTTCAGGTTTTGGGGCCAACGTCCTGACTTTC
cdr3_aa: CASSQASGFGANVLTF

d_call: .
clone_size: few
v_call: TRBV7-9
j_call: TRBJ1-2
cdr3_length: 14
cdr3_nt: TGTGCCAGCAGCTTAGGCTCGGGGGCGCGTGGCTACACCTTC
cdr3_aa: CASSLGSGARGYTF

d_call: TRBD2
clone_size: many
v_call: TRBV24-1
j_call: TRBJ2-3
cdr3_length: 16
cdr3_nt: TGTGCCACCAGTGCTTCAAGCGGGGGCCGCACAGATACGCAGTATTTT
cdr3_aa: CATSASSGGRTDTQYF